This T cell receptor (beta chain) was captured in a study of beta chain features in type 1 diabetes. This clone was counted a few times. Its antigen is not known. Broader study findings: In all four CD4+ subsets, TCRB CDR3 length was significantly, moderately reduced in type 1 diabetes. The analysis here could not establish whether HLA type shapes TCRB rearrangement.

The study reverse transcribed the entire isolated RNA, so it sequenced expressed TCRB transcripts. Produced via immunoSEQ multiplex PCR; TCRdb's table is partial and in-frame only. Here the sample spans over 200,000 clones, roughly a tenth being singletons. Germline CDR1 KGHSH, CDR2 LQKENI. The CDR3 is 13 residues long. With 3 bases removed from V and 3 bases from J, the gap between germline ends came to 7 bases. Sequenced sample: naive CD4+ T cells from blood. V is TRBV18 and J is TRBJ2-3; D gene ambiguous. This receptor was taken from a man aged 25-45 years with type 1 diabetes. The CDR3 DNA sequence: TGTGCCAGCTCACCGGTAGAAACAGATACGCAGTATTTT. As protein: CASSPVETDTQYF.